This T cell receptor beta chain is drawn from a study of CD8+ T cells in alopecia areata. J lost 4 bases, V lost 3 bases, and 2 bases had no gene match. The CDR3 sequence is 13 residues long. Germline V gives CDR1 MNHNS, CDR2 SASEGT. As the sequencing template, cDNA was produced by extracting RNA and reverse transcribing it. Assay: immunoSEQ multiplex PCR; the TCRdb copy retains only in-frame clones and omits some. The sample has some 210,000 clones; more than 55% are singletons. Documented treatment: oral pan-JAK inhibitor, 5-10 mg twice daily. Those with alopecia areata gave lesional scalp punch biopsies and peripheral blood. Regarding this clone: Its antigen is still unknown.

Study results and limitations: Many of the expanded lesional clones endured in scalp and blood while on tofacitinib. In scalp samples, resident alphabeta T cells of normal skin are also sequenced. Lesional scalp displayed greater clonality than normal scalp, most notably in alopecia totalis/universalis.

This material consisted of CD4+ T cells sorted from blood, taken around week 44, from a patient treated with tofacitinib. The origin of this receptor is a human donor with alopecia areata. The chain has TRBV6-1 and TRBJ1-2; 7 bases map to TRBD1. CDR3 amino acids: CASSEDRRYGYTF. CDR3 sequence (DNA): TGTGCCAGCAGTGAGGACAGGCGCTATGGCTACACCTTC.